This T cell receptor beta chain was captured by sequencing in a study of blood T cells in healthy people across ages. Those donating, healthy Caucasian individuals from Russia, were aged roughly 6 to 100. The CDR3 extends over 14 amino acids. Germline-derived CDR1 and CDR2 are SQVTM and ANQGSEA. The ends lost 6 bases at V and 3 bases at J; junction bases unmatched: 8. Then a second PCR, running roughly 6 to 11 cycles, was carried out with a sample-barcoded 5' primer and a J-beta primer mix. TCRdb reprocessed the 5' RACE reads with MiXCR, giving one entry per CDR3 protein. This table has 650,000 to 700,000 distinct CDR3 sequences, approximately 52% appearing once.

The rearrangement links TRBV29-1 to TRBJ2-4, with 7 nucleotides matching TRBD1. The sample was blood. This clonotype originated in a woman of 80 years or more in good health. CDR3 coding DNA: TGCAGCGTGAGGGGGCGCTTGGACAAAAACATTCAGTACTTC. The encoded protein is CSVRGRLDKNIQYF.